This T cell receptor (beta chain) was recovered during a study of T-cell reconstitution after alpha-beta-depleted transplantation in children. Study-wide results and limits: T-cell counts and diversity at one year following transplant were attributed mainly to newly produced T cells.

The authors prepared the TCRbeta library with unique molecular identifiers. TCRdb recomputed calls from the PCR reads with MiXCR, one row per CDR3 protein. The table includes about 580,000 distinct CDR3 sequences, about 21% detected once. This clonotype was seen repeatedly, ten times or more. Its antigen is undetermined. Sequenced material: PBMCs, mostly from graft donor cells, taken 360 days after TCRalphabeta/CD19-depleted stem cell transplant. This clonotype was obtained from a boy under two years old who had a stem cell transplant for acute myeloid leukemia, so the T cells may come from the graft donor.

The CDR3 sequence: CASSVASGGYYEQYF. Written as DNA, the CDR3 is TGTGCCAGCAGCGTAGCCAGCGGGGGCTACTACGAGCAGTACTTC. The chain employs TRBV9 and TRBJ2-7; TRBD2 matches 8 bases. Germline V gives CDR1 SGDLS, CDR2 YYNGEE. Unmatched junction bases numbered 5, after V lost 0 bases and J lost 3 bases. CDR3 length equals 15 residues.